The 14 T cell receptor beta chains below come from one sample, sequenced in a study of blood T cell repertoires in COVID-19 (dated by TCRdb to between 2020 and 2021). The library relied on the immunoSEQ multiplex PCR assay. TCRdb provides this immuneACCESS table in a form limited to in-frame rearrangements. Some clones are lacking; in checked studies, under half of them reflect an unresolved V gene, and why the rest are absent is not known. Counted in this sample were 100,000 to 150,000 clones; around 77% of them appeared once. The ten biggest clones cover roughly 7.9% of the sample. Sequencing input: peripheral blood. The receptors here all came from a human donor in a cohort sampled during active COVID-19.

This sequence joins TRBV27 and TRBJ1-2; TRBD1 is a possible D gene (5 bases). CDR1 is MNHEY, CDR2 SMNVEV, per germline (reference sequence). CDR3 size: 15 residues. With 3 bases removed from V and 8 bases from J, the gap between germline ends came to 19 bases. The CDR3 coding sequence is TGTGCCAGCAGTTTCAGAACAGGAGGGGCGGGAGGCTACACCTTC. This codes for CASSFRTGGAGGYTF.

This clone has just a few counts. This sequence joins TRBV4-2 and TRBJ2-7; 10 bases match TRBD2. Germline trimming cut 5 bases from V and 2 bases from J; bases unmatched to any gene: 6. Per the germline V gene, CDR1 is LGHNA and CDR2 is YNFKEQ. The CDR3 covers 15 residues. The CDR3: CASSEGLAETYEQYF. The CDR3 nucleotides read TGTGCCAGCAGCGAAGGACTAGCGGAGACCTACGAGCAGTACTTC.

DNA for the CDR3: TGTGCCAGCAGCGGACTTCGGGGGGAAGCTAATGAAAAACTGTTTTTT. This sequence encodes CASSGLRGEANEKLFF. This chain uses TRBV9 with TRBJ1-4, with D maybe TRBD1 (5 bases). The CDR3 loop spans 16 amino acids. Trimming took 3 bases from V and 3 from J, leaving 15 bases between them. CDR1 and CDR2 from the germline V gene are SGDLS and YYNGEE.

This chain joins TRBV28 and TRBJ2-5; 13 bases match TRBD2. Germline trimming cut 6 bases from V and 5 bases from J; bases unmatched to any gene: 6. The CDR3 runs to 15 residues. Germline CDR1 and CDR2: MDHEN and SYDVKM. The chain's CDR3 is CASRWTSGSRETQYF. DNA of the CDR3: TGTGCCAGCAGGTGGACTAGCGGGAGTAGGGAGACCCAGTACTTC.

This chain uses TRBV7-9 with TRBJ1-4; 9 bases fit TRBD1. Germline V gene data show CDR1 as SEHNR and CDR2 as FQNEAQ (reference sequence). V lost 5 bases and J lost 7; bases outside the gene matches: 5. The CDR3 contains 14 residues. CDR3 region: CASSQGQGSEKLFF. The CDR3 coding sequence is TGTGCCAGCAGCCAGGGACAGGGAAGTGAAAAACTGTTTTTT.

The chain uses TRBV24-1 and TRBJ2-1; 10 positions match TRBD2. The CDR3 has 16 residues. In germline, CDR1 is KGHDR, CDR2 SFDVKD. V shed 5 bases, J shed 2 bases, and the junction held 5 bases outside the gene matches. CDR3 coding DNA: TGTGCCACCAGTGCCGCCGGGACTAGCGCCTACAATGAGCAGTTCTTC. Translating it yields CATSAAGTSAYNEQFF.

This clone appeared a single time. This sequence joins TRBV7-9 and TRBJ1-6; the D gene is possibly TRBD1 (6 bases). The CDR3 is 13 residues long. Germline CDR1 and CDR2: SEHNR and FQNEAQ (reference sequence). V lost 10 bases and J lost 7, with 14 bases in between. CDR3 DNA sequence: TGTGCCAAGGGGGACAACGCGAATTCACCCCTCCACTTT. It yields the protein CAKGDNANSPLHF.

The chain couples TRBV11-2 to TRBJ1-1; D is possibly TRBD1 (5 bases). Per germline, CDR1 SGHAT and CDR2 FQNNGV. This CDR3 region has 16 residues. With 3 bases removed from V and 3 bases from J, the gap between germline ends came to 17 bases. Written as DNA, the CDR3 is TGTGCCAGCAGCTTCGGCACACCGGGAGGGGACACTGAAGCTTTCTTT. This sequence encodes CASSFGTPGGDTEAFF.

The CDR3 here is CASSAQDGNTIYF. CDR3 coding DNA: TGTGCCAGCAGCGCCCAGGATGGAAACACCATATATTTT. The rearrangement links TRBV9 to TRBJ1-3; no definite D call. The CDR3 spans 13 residues. Per the germline V gene, CDR1 is SGDLS and CDR2 is YYNGEE. V gave up 3 bases and J gave up 3 bases, with 7 bases separating them.

The chain recombines TRBV14 with TRBJ2-5; 10 bases match TRBD1. Germline CDR1 and CDR2: SGHDN and FVKESK. The V and J ends lost 2 bases and 4 bases, in that order; junction bases with no gene match: 1. The CDR3 loop spans 14 amino acids. The CDR3 spells CASSQRDRGETQYF. In DNA, the CDR3 is TGTGCCAGCAGCCAAAGGGACAGGGGAGAGACCCAGTACTTC.

This clone was seen a handful of times. The chain employs TRBV4-1 and TRBJ1-5, with a possible D match to TRBD1 (5 bases). The CDR3 spans 16 residues. Per the germline V gene, CDR1 is MGHRA and CDR2 is YSYEKL. V was pared by 0 bases and J by 3 bases, with 12 bases between. The CDR3 DNA sequence: TGCGCCAGCAGCCAAGAGGTGGGGCGCGACAATCAGCCCCAGCATTTT. Its protein is CASSQEVGRDNQPQHF.

This chain links TRBV12-2 with TRBJ1-6; the tabulated D call, TRBD1, remains unverified against the DNA. TRBV12-2 is classified as a pseudogene. This CDR3 spans 19 amino acids. In nucleotides, the CDR3 is TGTGCAAGTCGCTTAGCGGGGGACAGGGGGCGCGAAGAAGGATCACCCCTCCACTTT. Encoded protein: CASRLAGDRGREEGSPLHF.

This CDR3 is CAWSLTTGTTYEQYF. In DNA form, the CDR3 reads TGTGCCTGGAGCCTAACGACAGGGACAACTTACGAGCAGTACTTC. The chain carries TRBV30 and TRBJ2-7; 7 nucleotides align to TRBD1. Germline V gene data show CDR1 as GTSNPN and CDR2 as SVGIG (reference sequence). The ends lost 3 bases at V and 4 bases at J; junction bases unmatched: 12. The CDR3 runs 15 residues.

V and J are TRBV11-2 and TRBJ2-3; 13 nucleotides agree with TRBD2. J gave up 6 bases and V 3 bases, and 3 bases lay outside the gene matches. CDR3 size: 15 residues. Germline CDR1 reads SGHAT; CDR2 reads FQNNGV. CDR3 in DNA: TGTGCCAGCAGCTTCGGGACTAGCGGGGCCGATACGCAGTATTTT. Protein: CASSFGTSGADTQYF.